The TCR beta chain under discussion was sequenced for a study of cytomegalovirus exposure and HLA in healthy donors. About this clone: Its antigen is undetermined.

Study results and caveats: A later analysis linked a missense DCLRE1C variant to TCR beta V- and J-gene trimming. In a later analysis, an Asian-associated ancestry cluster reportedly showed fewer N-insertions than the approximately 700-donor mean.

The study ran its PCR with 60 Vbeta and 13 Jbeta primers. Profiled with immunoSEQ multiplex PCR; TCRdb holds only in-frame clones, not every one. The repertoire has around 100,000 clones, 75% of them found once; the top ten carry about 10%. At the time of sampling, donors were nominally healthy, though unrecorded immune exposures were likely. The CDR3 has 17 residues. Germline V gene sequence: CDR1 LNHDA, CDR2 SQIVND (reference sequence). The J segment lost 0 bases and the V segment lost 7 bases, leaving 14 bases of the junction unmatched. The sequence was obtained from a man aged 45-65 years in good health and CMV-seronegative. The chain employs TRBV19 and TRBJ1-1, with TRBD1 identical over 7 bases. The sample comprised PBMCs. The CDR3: CASTDRRGRAMNTEAFF. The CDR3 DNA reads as TGTGCCAGTACGGACAGGAGGGGAAGGGCGATGAACACTGAAGCTTTCTTT.